This T cell receptor (beta chain) was sequenced for a study of T cell repertoires in cytomegalovirus infection. Findings and limits, study-wide: The ex vivo response was dominated by HLA-C-restricted CMV-specific TCR beta clonotypes.

Looked up from germline, CDR1 is MNHEY and CDR2 is SVGEGT. The CDR3 length is 14 residues. V lost 2 bases and J 7 bases, leaving 12 bases between the germline ends. TCRdb redid the calling of the reads with MiXCR, one entry per CDR3 protein. Here the sample spans about 830,000 distinct CDR3 sequences, 32% being singletons. This clonotype was detected only a few times. Antigen specificity is unknown. The sequence was obtained from a human donor in good health (CMV status not recorded). Some clones in this sample may be carry-over from other donors' samples. The chain employs TRBV6-2 or TRBV6-3 and TRBJ2-1; D unclear. Material: cultured CD8+ T cells from PBMCs, obtained from culture after CMV antigen stimulation. The CDR3 spells CASSYRVTRNEQFF. The CDR3 DNA reads TGTGCCAGCAGTTACAGGGTAACGCGGAATGAGCAGTTCTTC.